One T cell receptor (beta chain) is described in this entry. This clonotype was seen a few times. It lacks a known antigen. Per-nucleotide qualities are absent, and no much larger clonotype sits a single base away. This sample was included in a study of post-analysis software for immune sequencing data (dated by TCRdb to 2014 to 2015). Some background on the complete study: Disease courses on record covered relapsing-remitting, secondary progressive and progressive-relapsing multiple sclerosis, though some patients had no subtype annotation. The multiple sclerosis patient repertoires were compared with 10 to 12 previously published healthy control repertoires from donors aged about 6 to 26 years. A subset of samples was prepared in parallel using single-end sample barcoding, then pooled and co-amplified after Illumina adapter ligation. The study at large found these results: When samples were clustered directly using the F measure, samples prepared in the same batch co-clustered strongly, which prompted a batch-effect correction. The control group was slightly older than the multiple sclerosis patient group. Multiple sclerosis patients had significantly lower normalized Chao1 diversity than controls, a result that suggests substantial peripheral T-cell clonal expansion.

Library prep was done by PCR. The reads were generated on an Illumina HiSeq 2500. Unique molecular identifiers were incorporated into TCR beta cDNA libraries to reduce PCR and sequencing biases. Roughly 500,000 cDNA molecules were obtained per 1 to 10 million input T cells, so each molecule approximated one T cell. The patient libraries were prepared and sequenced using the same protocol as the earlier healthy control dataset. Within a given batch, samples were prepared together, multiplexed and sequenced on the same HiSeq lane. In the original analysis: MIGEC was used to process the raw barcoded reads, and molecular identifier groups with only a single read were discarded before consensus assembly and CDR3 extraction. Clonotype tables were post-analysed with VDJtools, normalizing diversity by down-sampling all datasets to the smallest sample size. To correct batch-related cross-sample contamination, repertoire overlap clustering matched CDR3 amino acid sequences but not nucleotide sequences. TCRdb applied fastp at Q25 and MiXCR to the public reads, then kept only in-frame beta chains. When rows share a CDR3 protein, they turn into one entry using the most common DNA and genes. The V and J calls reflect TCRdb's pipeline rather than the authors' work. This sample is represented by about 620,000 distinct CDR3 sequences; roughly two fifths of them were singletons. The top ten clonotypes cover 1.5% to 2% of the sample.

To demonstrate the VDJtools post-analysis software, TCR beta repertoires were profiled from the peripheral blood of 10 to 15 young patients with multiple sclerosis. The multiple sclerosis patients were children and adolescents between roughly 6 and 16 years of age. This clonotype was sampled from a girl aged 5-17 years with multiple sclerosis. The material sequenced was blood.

The DNA sequence reads TGTGCCAGCAGTTTGGCAGCGGACGGGGACGAGCAGTACTTC. Protein translation: CASSLAADGDEQYF. This receptor chain uses TRBV12-3 or TRBV12-4 and TRBJ2-7; the D gene is possibly TRBD2, with 5 bases matching. There are 14 amino acids in the CDR3, from cysteine to phenylalanine inclusive. Left in the record is the CDR3 DNA by itself, 42 bases read in frame from the first base. A distance of 14 bases separates the germline ends of V and J, which lose 3 bases and 5 bases respectively.